This TCR beta chain was recorded in a study of T cell responses to AZD1222 COVID-19 vaccine. Points on this clone: Its antigen is as yet unknown.

Method: immunoSEQ multiplex PCR; TCRdb's copy keeps in-frame clones and lacks some. The table includes about 130,000 clones, 90% detected once. Study-wide results and caveats: In a largely white British group with more females than males, clonal diversity was possibly underestimated. In all cases, repertoires were sampled only after the peak T cell response. Of spike-specific TCRs, nearly half reportedly target regions left unmutated in variants.

Material: peripheral blood, obtained on day 0 of MenACWY control vaccination. The sequence was collected from an adult in good health.

This CDR3 is CASSRRTDNEKLFF. The CDR3 DNA reads as TGTGCCAGCAGCCGGCGGACAGACAATGAAAAACTGTTTTTT. This chain connects TRBV5-4 to TRBJ1-4, with D tentatively TRBD1 (6 bases). This CDR3 comprises 14 residues. V was trimmed by 4 bases and J by 5 bases, leaving 12 bases between them. Germline V gene data show CDR1 as SGHNT and CDR2 as YYREEE (reference sequence).